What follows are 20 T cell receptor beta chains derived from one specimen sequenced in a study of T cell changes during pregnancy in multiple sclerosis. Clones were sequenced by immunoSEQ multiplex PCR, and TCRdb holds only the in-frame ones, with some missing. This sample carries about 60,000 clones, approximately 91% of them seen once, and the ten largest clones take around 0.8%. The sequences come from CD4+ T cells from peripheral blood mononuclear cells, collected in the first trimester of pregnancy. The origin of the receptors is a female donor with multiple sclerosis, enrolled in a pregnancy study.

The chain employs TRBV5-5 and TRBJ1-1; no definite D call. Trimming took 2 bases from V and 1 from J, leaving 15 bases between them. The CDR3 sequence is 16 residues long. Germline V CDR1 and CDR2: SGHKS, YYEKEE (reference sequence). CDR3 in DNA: TGTGCCAGCAGCTTTTTTTGGGAGGGAACGAACACTGAAGCTTTCTTT. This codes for CASSFFWEGTNTEAFF.

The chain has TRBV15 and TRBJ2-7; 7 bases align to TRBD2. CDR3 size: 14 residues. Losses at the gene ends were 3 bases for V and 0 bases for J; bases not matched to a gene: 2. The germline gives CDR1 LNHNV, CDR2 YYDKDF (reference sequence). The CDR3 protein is CATSRGGDSYEQYF. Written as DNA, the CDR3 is TGTGCCACCAGCAGGGGGGGGGACTCCTACGAGCAGTACTTC.

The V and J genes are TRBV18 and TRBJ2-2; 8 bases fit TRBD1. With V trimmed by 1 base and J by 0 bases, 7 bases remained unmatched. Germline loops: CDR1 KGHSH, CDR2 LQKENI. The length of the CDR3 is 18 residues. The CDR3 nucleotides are TGTGCCAGCTCACCACGCCAACCAGGGGGCGCGAACACCGGGGAGCTGTTTTTT. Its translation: CASSPRQPGGANTGELFF.

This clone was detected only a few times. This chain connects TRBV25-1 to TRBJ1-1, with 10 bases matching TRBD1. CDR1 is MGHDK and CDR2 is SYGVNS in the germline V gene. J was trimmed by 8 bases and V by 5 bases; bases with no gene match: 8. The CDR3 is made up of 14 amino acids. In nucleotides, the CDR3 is TGTGCCAGCAGTTTCGGGACAGGGGCCTCCGAAGCTTTCTTT. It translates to CASSFGTGASEAFF.

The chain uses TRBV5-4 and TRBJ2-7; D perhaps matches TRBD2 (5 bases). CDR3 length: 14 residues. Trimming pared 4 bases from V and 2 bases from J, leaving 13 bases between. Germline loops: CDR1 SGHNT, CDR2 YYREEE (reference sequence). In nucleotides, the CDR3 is TGTGCCAGCAGCCCTGTCGGGGTCACCTACGAGCAGTACTTC. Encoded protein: CASSPVGVTYEQYF.

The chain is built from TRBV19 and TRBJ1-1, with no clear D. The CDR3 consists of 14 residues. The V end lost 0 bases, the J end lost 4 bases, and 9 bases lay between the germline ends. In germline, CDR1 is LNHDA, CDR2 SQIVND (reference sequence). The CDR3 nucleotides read TGTGCCAGTAGTATAGAACGAGGGATCACTGAAGCTTTCTTT. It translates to CASSIERGITEAFF.

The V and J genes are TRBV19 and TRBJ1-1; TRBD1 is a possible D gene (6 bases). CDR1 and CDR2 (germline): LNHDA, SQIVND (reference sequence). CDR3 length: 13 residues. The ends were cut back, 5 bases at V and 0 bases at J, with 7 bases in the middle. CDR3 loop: CASSGQLNTEAFF. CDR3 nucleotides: TGTGCCAGTAGTGGACAGCTGAACACTGAAGCTTTCTTT.

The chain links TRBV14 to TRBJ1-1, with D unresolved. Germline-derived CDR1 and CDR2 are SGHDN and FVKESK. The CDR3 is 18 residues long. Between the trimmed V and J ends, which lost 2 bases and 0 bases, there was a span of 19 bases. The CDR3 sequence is CASSQSSILGYMNTEAFF. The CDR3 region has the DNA TGTGCCAGCAGCCAAAGCTCTATCCTGGGCTATATGAACACTGAAGCTTTCTTT.

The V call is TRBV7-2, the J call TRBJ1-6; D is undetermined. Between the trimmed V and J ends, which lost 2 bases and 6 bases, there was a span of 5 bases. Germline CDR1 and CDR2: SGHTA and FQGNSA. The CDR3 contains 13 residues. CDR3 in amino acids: CASSLPLNSPLHF. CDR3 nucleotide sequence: TGTGCCAGCAGCTTACCCCTTAATTCACCCCTCCACTTT.

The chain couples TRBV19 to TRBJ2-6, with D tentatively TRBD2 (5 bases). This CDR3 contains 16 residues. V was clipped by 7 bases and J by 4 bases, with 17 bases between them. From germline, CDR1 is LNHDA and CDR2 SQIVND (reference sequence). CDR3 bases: TGTGCCAGTACCTCGGGGATCGGGTGGGGGGCCAACGTCCTGACTTTC. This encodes CASTSGIGWGANVLTF.

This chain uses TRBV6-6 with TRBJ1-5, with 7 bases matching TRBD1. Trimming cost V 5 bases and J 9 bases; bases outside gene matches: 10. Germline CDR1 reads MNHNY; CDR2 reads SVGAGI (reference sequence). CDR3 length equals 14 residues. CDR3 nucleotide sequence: TGTGCCAGCAGTCCGGGACAGCAAAGACGGCCCCAGCATTTT. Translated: CASSPGQQRRPQHF.

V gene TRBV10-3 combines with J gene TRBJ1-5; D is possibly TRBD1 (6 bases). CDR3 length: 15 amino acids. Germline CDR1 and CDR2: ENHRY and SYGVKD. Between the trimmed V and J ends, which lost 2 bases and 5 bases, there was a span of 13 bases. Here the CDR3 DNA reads TGTGCCATCAGTGAGGCCGGGGGGGCGGATCAGCCCCAGCATTTT. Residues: CAISEAGGADQPQHF.

The CDR3 protein is CASTGDSKSGYTF. The CDR3 DNA reads as TGTGCCAGCACCGGGGACAGTAAGAGTGGCTACACCTTC. The chain carries TRBV2 and TRBJ1-2, with TRBD1 matching over 7 bases. V lost 7 bases and J lost 7; bases outside the gene matches: 9. This CDR3 is built from 13 residues. CDR1 and CDR2 from the germline V gene are SNHLY and FYNNEI. The full variable domain, in which reference TRBV2 and TRBJ1-2 provide the parts outside the CDR3, is EPEVTQTPSHQVTQMGQEVILRCVPISNHLYFYWYRQILGQKVEFLVSFYNNEISEKSEIFDDQFSVERPDGSNFTLKIRSTKLEDSAMYFCASTGDSKSGYTFGSGTRLTVV.

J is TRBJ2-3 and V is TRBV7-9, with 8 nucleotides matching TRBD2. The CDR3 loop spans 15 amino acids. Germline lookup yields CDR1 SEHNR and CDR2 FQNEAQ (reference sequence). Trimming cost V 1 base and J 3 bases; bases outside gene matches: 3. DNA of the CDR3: TGTGCCAGCAGCTTAGTTGGCGGGGGGACAGATACGCAGTATTTT. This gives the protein CASSLVGGGTDTQYF.

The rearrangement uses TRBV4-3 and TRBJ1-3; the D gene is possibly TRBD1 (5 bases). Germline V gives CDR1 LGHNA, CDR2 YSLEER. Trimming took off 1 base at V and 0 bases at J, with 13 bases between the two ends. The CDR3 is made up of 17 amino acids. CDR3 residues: CASSQVTGVISGNTIYF. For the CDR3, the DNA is TGCGCCAGCAGCCAAGTCACGGGGGTGATCTCTGGAAACACCATATATTTT.

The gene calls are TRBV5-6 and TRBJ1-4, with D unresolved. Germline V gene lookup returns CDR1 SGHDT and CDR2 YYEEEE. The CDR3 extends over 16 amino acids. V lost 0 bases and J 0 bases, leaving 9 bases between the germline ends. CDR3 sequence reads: CASSLEQLATNEKLFF. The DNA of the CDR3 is TGTGCCAGCAGCTTGGAGCAACTTGCAACTAATGAAAAACTGTTTTTT. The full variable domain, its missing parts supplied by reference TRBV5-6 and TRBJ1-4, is DAGVTQSPTHLIKTRGQQVTLRCSPKSGHDTVSWYQQALGQGPQFIFQYYEEEERQRGNFPDRFSGHQFPNYSSELNVNALLLGDSALYLCASSLEQLATNEKLFFGSGTQLSVL.

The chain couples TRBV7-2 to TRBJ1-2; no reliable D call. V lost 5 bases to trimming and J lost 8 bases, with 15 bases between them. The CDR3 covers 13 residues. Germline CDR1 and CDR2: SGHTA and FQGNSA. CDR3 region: CASSPDSTSGYTF. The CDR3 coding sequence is TGTGCCAGCAGCCCAGACTCGACGTCGGGCTACACCTTC.

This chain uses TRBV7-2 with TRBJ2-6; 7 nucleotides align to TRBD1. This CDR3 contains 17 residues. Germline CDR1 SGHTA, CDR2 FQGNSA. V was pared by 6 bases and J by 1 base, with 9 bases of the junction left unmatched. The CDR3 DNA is TGTGCCAGCAGTCCCCGACAGGGTACATCTGGGGCCAACGTCCTGACTTTC. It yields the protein CASSPRQGTSGANVLTF.

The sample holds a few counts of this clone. This CDR3 reads CASSLTSGGAASYEQYF. CDR3 nucleotides: TGTGCCAGCAGCCTCACTAGCGGGGGGGCCGCGTCCTACGAGCAGTACTTC. The chain uses TRBV7-2 and TRBJ2-7, with 13 nucleotides matching TRBD2. Germline lookup yields CDR1 SGHTA and CDR2 FQGNSA. The CDR3 totals 17 residues. The J segment lost 1 base and the V segment lost 5 bases, leaving 8 bases of the junction unmatched.

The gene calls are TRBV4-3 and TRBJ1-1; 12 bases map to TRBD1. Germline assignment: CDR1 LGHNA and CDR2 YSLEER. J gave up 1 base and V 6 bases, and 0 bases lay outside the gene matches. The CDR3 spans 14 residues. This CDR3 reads CASRGQGANTEAFF. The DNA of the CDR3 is TGCGCCAGCAGGGGACAGGGGGCGAACACTGAAGCTTTCTTT.